These T cell receptor beta chains were read from a single sample in a study of post-analysis software for immune sequencing data. A single record per CDR3 protein comes from TCRdb applying MiXCR to the PCR reads. This sample has hundreds of thousands of distinct CDR3 sequences, with roughly 58% found just once. Sequencing input: blood. The origin of the receptors is a girl aged 10 to 17 with multiple sclerosis. The conserved cysteine and the conserved F or W are not part of the CDR3 here. Fields, in order: V gene, CDR3 protein.

TRBV15 ATSRGVAGAKNIQY
TRBV9 ASSPLGQGRIYEQY
TRBV7-6 ASSLHRYNQPQH
TRBV6-5 ASQRGPGEQY
TRBV29-1 SPWGAGVYNEQF
TRBV6-5 ASTPRGVSTDTQY
TRBV5-1 ASSSYREETQY
TRBV20-1 SARADRGSNQPQH
TRBV29-1 SVETGTGFYEQY
TRBV12-3/TRBV12-4 ASTPDRGQETQY
TRBV7-3 ASSLRSGSEYEQY
TRBV5-1 ASSQWSRDKGVHEQY
TRBV5-1 ASSWDRGPWSEQY
TRBV20-1 SARHREIYGYT
TRBV20-1 SASVDHEQY
TRBV29-1 SVDNKPSADTQY
TRBV27 ASTGAGAWKNIQY
TRBV28 ASSLPFGLAGGGTYNEQF
TRBV27 ASSLFKETDTQY
TRBV11-2 ASSLGSSGGSVRF
TRBV3-1 ASSQQMIPYKQY
TRBV18 ASSPVTVPFNSPLH